This TCR beta chain was captured in a study of somatic mutations in cytotoxic T cells in rheumatoid arthritis. Once isolated by positive magnetic bead selection, the CD4+ and CD8+ cells had their purity checked by flow cytometry. Sequencing was performed with immunoSEQ multiplex PCR; in TCRdb, only in-frame clones are kept and a portion is missing. The sample holds roughly 30,000 clones, around 84% seen once. V shed 0 bases and J shed 5 bases, with 16 bases lying between them. Germline V CDR1 and CDR2: MGHRA, YSYEKL. This CDR3 is built from 16 residues. What was sequenced was CD8+ T cells sorted from blood. The V call is TRBV4-1, the J call TRBJ1-2; perhaps TRBD1 as D (5 bases). This sequence was found in an adult with rheumatoid arthritis. CDR3 sequence: CASSQEVARAGYGYTF. CDR3 sequence (DNA): TGCGCCAGCAGCCAAGAGGTTGCCAGGGCGGGGTATGGCTACACCTTC.